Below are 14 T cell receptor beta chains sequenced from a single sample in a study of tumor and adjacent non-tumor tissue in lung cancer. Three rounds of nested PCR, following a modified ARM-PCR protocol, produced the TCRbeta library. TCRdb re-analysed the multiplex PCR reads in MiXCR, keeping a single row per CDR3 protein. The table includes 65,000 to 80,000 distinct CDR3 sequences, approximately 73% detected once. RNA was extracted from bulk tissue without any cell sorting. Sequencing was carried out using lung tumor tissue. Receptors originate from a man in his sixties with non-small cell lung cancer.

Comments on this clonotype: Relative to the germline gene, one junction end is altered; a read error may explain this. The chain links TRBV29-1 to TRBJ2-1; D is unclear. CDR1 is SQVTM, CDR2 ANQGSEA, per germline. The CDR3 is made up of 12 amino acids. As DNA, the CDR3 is TGCAGCGTTGGACATGCACGTAATGAGCAGCTCTTC. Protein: CSVGHARNEQLF.

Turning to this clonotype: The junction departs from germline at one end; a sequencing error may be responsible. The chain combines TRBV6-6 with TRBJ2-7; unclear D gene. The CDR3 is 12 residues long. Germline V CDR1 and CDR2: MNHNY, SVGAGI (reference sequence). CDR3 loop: CASSHRAYKQYF. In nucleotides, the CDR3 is TGTGCCAGCAGTCACCGGGCCTACAAGCAGTACTTC.

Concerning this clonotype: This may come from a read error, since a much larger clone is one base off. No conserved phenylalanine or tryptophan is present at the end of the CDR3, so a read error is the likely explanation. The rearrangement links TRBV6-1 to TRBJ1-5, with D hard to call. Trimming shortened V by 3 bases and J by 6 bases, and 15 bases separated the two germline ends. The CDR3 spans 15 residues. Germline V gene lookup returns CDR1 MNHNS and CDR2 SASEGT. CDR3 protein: CASSDSEEVSQPQHT. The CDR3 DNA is TGTGCCAGCAGTGACTCGGAGGAAGTCAGTCAGCCCCAGCATACT.

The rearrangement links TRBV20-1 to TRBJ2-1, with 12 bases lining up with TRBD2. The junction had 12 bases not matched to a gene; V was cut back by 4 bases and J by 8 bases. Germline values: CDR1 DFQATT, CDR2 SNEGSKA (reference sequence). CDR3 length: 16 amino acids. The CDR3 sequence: CSAIGGLAGTWDEQFF. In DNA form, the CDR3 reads TGCAGTGCTATAGGCGGACTAGCGGGAACGTGGGATGAGCAGTTCTTC.

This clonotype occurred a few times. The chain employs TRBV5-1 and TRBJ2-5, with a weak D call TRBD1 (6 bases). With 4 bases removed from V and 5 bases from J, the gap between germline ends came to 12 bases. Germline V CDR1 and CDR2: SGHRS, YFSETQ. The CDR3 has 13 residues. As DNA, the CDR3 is TGCGCCAGCAGCCTGGACAGACCGGAGACCCAGTACTTC. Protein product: CASSLDRPETQYF. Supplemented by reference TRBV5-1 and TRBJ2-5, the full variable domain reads KAGVTQTPRYLIKTRGQQVTLSCSPISGHRSVSWYQQTPGQGLQFLFEYFSETQRNKGNFPGRFSGRQFSNSRSEMNVSTLELGDSALYLCASSLDRPETQYFGPGTRLLVL.

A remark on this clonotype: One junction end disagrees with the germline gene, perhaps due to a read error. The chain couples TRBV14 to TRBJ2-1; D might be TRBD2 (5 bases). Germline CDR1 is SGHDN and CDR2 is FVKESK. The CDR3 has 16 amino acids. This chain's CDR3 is CASSQESLEGSYEQFF. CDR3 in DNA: TGTGCAAGCAGCCAAGAATCCCTAGAGGGATCGTATGAGCAGTTCTTC. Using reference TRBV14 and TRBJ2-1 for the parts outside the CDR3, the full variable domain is EAGVTQFPSHSVIEKGQTVTLRCDPISGHDNLYWYRRVMGKEIKFLLHFVKESKQDESGMPNNRFLAERTGGTYSTLKVQPAELEDSGVYFCASSQESLEGSYEQFFGPGTRLTVL.

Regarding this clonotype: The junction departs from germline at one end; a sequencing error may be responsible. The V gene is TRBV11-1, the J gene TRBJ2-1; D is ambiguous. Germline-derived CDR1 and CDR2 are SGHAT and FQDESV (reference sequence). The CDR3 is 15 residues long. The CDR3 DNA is TGTGTCAGCAGCTTCGACACCTATAGCACCAAGGAGCAGTTCTTC. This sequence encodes CVSSFDTYSTKEQFF.

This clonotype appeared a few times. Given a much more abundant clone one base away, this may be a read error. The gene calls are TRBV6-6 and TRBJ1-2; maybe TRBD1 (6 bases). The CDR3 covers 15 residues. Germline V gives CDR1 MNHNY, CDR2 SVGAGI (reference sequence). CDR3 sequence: CANSYSGGAGYGYTF. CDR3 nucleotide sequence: TGTGCCAACAGTTACTCGGGGGGGGCGGGCTATGGCTACACCTTC.

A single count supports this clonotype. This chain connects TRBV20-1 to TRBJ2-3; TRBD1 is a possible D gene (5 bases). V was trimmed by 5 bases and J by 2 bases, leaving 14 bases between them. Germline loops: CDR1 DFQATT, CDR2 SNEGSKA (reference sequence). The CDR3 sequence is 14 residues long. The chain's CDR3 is CSAQIQAVTDTQYF. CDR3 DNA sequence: TGCAGTGCTCAAATACAGGCAGTCACAGATACGCAGTATTTT.

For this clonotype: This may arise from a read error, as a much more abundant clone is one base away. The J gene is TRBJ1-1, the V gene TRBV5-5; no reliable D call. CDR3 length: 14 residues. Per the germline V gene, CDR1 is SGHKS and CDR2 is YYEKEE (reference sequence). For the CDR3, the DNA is TGTGTCAGCAGCTTGATACTGATGAACACTGAAGCTTTCTTT. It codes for CVSSLILMNTEAFF.

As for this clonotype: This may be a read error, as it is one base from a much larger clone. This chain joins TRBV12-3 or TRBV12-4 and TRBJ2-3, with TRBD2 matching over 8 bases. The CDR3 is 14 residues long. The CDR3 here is CTSSLSGGPDTQYF. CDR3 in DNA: TGTACCAGCAGTTTATCGGGAGGGCCGGATACGCAGTATTTT.

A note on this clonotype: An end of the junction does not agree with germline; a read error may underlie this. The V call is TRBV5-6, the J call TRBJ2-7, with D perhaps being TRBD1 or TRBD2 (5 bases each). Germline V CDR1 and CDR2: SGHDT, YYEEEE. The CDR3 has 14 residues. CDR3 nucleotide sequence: TGTGCCAGCAGCCGGGACCCCATCAACTACGAGCAGTACTTT. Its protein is CASSRDPINYEQYF.

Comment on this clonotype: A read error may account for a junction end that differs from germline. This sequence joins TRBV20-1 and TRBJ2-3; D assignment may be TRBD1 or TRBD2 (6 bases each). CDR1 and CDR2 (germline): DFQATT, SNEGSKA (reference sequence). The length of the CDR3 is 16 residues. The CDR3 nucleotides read TGCAATGCTAGAAAAGCTAGGGGGTCGGGAGCAGATACGCAGTATTTT. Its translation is CNARKARGSGADTQYF.

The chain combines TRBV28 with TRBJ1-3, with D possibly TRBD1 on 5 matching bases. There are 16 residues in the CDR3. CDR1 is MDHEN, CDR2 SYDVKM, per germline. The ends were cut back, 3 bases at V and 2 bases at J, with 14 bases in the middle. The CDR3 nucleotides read TGTGCCAGCAGTTTGACGACAGAGGGCACTGGAAACACCATATATTTT. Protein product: CASSLTTEGTGNTIYF.